This T cell receptor beta chain comes out of a study of T cell changes during pregnancy in multiple sclerosis. TCRdb's table, derived via immunoSEQ multiplex PCR, lists solely in-frame clones and lacks some. The sample has about 49,000 clones; about 92% are singletons. The germline gives CDR1 LGHNA, CDR2 YSLEER. V lost 1 base to trimming and J lost 4 bases; unmatched junction nucleotides: 7. The CDR3 consists of 17 residues. This clone came up once. V usage is TRBV4-3 and J usage is TRBJ2-3; 11 nucleotides agree with TRBD2. This TCR derives from a female donor with multiple sclerosis, enrolled in a pregnancy study. Sequencing was performed on peripheral blood, taken after pregnancy. CDR3 sequence (DNA): TGCGCCAGCAGCCAAGCTATCCTAGCGGGGGGCTCAGATACGCAGTATTTT. Amino acid sequence: CASSQAILAGGSDTQYF.